The sample holds a few counts of the clone carrying this TCR beta chain. The data originate from a study of blood T cells in healthy people across ages. In germline, CDR1 is MNHEY, CDR2 SVGEGT. V shed 6 bases, J shed 0 bases, and the junction held 12 bases outside the gene matches. CDR3 length equals 18 residues. Sample-barcoded 5' priming and a J-beta primer mix drove a second PCR of roughly 6 to 12 cycles. Every sample returned 2.5 million or more CDR3-containing paired-end reads. From the 5' RACE reads, TCRdb called clonotypes with MiXCR, one entry per CDR3 protein. Of over a million distinct CDR3 sequences listed, approximately 40% are singletons. Peripheral blood from each donor was collected in a volume of approximately 9.2 milliliters. Extracted total RNA amounted to at least 5 micrograms for each sample.

The sample consisted of blood. This receptor was taken from a woman aged 18 to 35 in good health. The chain joins TRBV6-2 or TRBV6-3 to TRBJ2-7; 12 bases are a match to TRBD2. CDR3: CASSLRTSGGPPSYEQYF. Written as DNA, the CDR3 is TGTGCCAGCAGCCTACGTACTAGCGGGGGGCCCCCCTCCTACGAGCAGTACTTC.